This T cell receptor (beta chain) emerged from a study of Graves' ophthalmopathy and Graves' hyperthyroidism. The study, taken as a whole, reports: Most thyroid-expanded clonotypes exceeding 0.001 frequency were also found in blood.

This clonotype has ten or more counts. Its antigen is as yet unknown. The authors amplified TCR beta CDR3 regions, and they did so from RNA transcripts for repertoire sequencing. HTBI-primed RT-PCR formed the first round, and a multiplex PCR formed the second. TCRdb reprocessed the multiplex PCR reads with MiXCR, giving one entry per CDR3 protein. The table has just over 600,000 distinct CDR3 sequences, approximately 22% seen once. Stable hyperthyroidism denotes an absence of ophthalmopathy throughout 18 months of follow-up. This sequence was found in a woman aged 18-29 years with stable Graves' hyperthyroidism. Some clones in this sample may be carry-over from other donors' samples. Material for sequencing was peripheral blood.

In nucleotides, the CDR3 is TGTGCCAGCAGTTTAGGCGCGGCTCGGACGATTAGCAATCAGCCCCAGCATTTT. Translated: CASSLGAARTISNQPQHF. The chain uses TRBV28 and TRBJ1-5, with D uncertain. Germline V gives CDR1 MDHEN, CDR2 SYDVKM. V lost 2 bases and J 0 bases, leaving 17 bases between the germline ends. The CDR3 spans 18 residues.